Listed below are T cell receptor beta chains from one sample, sequenced in a study of blood T cell repertoires in COVID-19. Sequencing used immunoSEQ multiplex PCR; TCRdb keeps in-frame clones, though not all of them. The table shows 110,000 or so clones, with around four fifths occurring only once. The sequenced sample was peripheral blood. The receptor source for this set is a woman aged 35 to 49 with acute or convalescent COVID-19. Both conserved end residues are part of each CDR3. The D gene is left open where the match is weak. Size is stated for part of the rows, as once, few or many counts, or as a class when the clone is expanded.

d_gene	v_gene	abundance	j_gene	CDR3aa	CDR3nt
-	TRBV21-1	-	TRBJ1-5	CASSTRLKNRYSNQPQHF	TGTGCCAGCAGCACAAGACTAAAAAACCGGTATAGCAATCAGCCCCAGCATTTT
-	TRBV29-1	few	TRBJ1-3	CSVAGTGLKSSGNTIYF	TGCAGCGTCGCCGGGACGGGACTCAAAAGCTCTGGAAACACCATATATTTT
-	TRBV30	-	TRBJ1-3	CAWIVNSGNTIYF	TGTGCCTGGATCGTAAACTCTGGAAACACCATATATTTT
TRBD2	TRBV4-3	-	TRBJ2-1	CASSQDTSGGDEQFF	TGCGCCAGCAGCCAAGATACTAGCGGGGGCGATGAGCAGTTCTTC
-	TRBV19	once	TRBJ1-6	CASSTPGAGDSPLHF	TGTGCCAGTAGTACCCCAGGGGCTGGAGATTCACCCCTCCACTTT
-	TRBV30	-	TRBJ1-4	CAWKRDTAGNEKLFF	TGTGCCTGGAAAAGAGACACGGCGGGAAATGAAAAACTGTTTTTT
-	TRBV19	once	TRBJ1-2	CASSTPRGYGYTF	TGTGCCAGTAGTACCCCCAGGGGATATGGCTACACCTTC
-	TRBV7-2	-	TRBJ1-2	CASSPRGGDGYTF	TGTGCCAGCAGCCCACGGGGGGGCGATGGCTACACCTTC
TRBD2	TRBV7-3	once	TRBJ2-1	CASSLMGTMADNEQFF	TGTGCCAGCAGCTTAATGGGGACTATGGCCGACAATGAGCAGTTCTTC
TRBD2	TRBV11-2	-	TRBJ2-7	CASSSELAVSYEQYF	TGTGCCAGCAGCTCCGAACTAGCGGTGTCCTACGAGCAGTACTTC
TRBD1	TRBV6-5	-	TRBJ1-2	CASSQGGGAGGYTF	TGTGCCAGCAGTCAGGGGGGCGGGGCGGGGGGCTACACCTTC
TRBD1	TRBV28	-	TRBJ1-2	CASSSYTRDRVNGYTF	TGTGCCAGCAGTTCCTATACCAGAGACAGGGTAAACGGCTACACCTTC
TRBD1	TRBV4-1	-	TRBJ1-1	CASSQEGQAGGRAEAFF	TGCGCCAGCAGCCAAGAGGGTCAGGCAGGGGGCAGGGCTGAAGCTTTCTTT
-	TRBV29-1	-	TRBJ1-2	CSVDDERNYGYTF	TGCAGCGTTGACGATGAGCGTAACTATGGCTACACCTTC
-	TRBV7-9	few	TRBJ2-1	CASSFGRGAGDEQFF	TGTGCCAGCAGTTTCGGCCGGGGGGCAGGGGATGAGCAGTTCTTC
-	TRBV6-1	few	TRBJ1-1	CASSEQGNTEAFF	TGTGCCAGCAGTGAACAGGGGAACACTGAAGCTTTCTTT
TRBD1	TRBV7-9	once	TRBJ2-3	CASSIYRGQGLRTDTQYF	TGTGCCAGCAGCATATACCGGGGACAGGGACTACGCACAGATACGCAGTATTTT
-	TRBV27	once	TRBJ2-7	CASSLSLAQFEQYF	TGTGCCAGCAGTTTATCGTTGGCCCAGTTCGAGCAGTACTTC
TRBD2	TRBV29-1	-	TRBJ2-3	CSVEAPGRGATDTQYF	TGCAGCGTTGAAGCTCCGGGGCGGGGGGCCACAGATACGCAGTATTTT
TRBD1	TRBV19	-	TRBJ1-1	CASSTSPGGTEAFF	TGTGCCAGTAGTACCTCCCCAGGGGGGACTGAAGCTTTCTTT
-	TRBV19	-	TRBJ1-2	CASRTYIRPGDGYTF	TGTGCCAGTAGGACGTATATACGTCCCGGAGATGGCTACACCTTC
TRBD2	TRBV5-6	-	TRBJ2-1	CASSLNWDYYNEQFF	TGTGCCAGCAGCTTGAATTGGGACTACTACAATGAGCAGTTCTTC
TRBD1	TRBV4-3	-	TRBJ1-2	CASSQGTGYGYTF	TGCGCCAGCAGCCAAGGGACAGGATATGGCTACACCTTC
-	TRBV5-5	-	TRBJ2-1	CASSLVDTLLVGPYNEQFF	TGTGCCAGCAGCTTGGTGGACACCCTGTTGGTGGGGCCTTACAATGAGCAGTTCTTC
TRBD1	TRBV7-8	once	TRBJ1-2	CASSFDRGSGYTF	TGTGCCAGCAGCTTTGACAGGGGGAGCGGCTACACCTTC
-	TRBV3-1/TRBV3-2	-	TRBJ1-2	CASSQVGVGYTF	TGTGCCAGCAGCCAGGTGGGCGTTGGCTACACCTTC
-	TRBV25-1	-	TRBJ1-4	CASRASRTVINEKLFF	TGTGCCAGCAGAGCGTCCCGGACAGTCATAAATGAAAAACTGTTTTTT
-	TRBV2	-	TRBJ2-3	CASSEMVLTDTQYF	TGTGCCAGCAGTGAAATGGTACTCACAGATACGCAGTATTTT
-	TRBV19	-	TRBJ2-1	CASRGPAPYNEQFF	TGTGCCAGTAGGGGGCCAGCTCCCTACAATGAGCAGTTCTTC
TRBD1	TRBV5-1	-	TRBJ1-1	CASSWDREGGEAFF	TGCGCCAGCAGCTGGGACAGGGAGGGAGGAGAAGCTTTCTTT
-	TRBV7-2	-	TRBJ2-5	CASSLVVTGRETQYF	TGTGCCAGCAGCTTAGTGGTGACGGGTAGGGAGACCCAGTACTTC
TRBD2	TRBV29-1	-	TRBJ2-3	CSAEDQGRGGTDTQYF	TGCAGCGCTGAAGACCAGGGGCGGGGGGGCACAGATACGCAGTATTTT
-	TRBV12-5	-	TRBJ1-5	CASGGSAGANILNQPQHF	TGTGCTAGTGGTGGCAGTGCGGGGGCTAATATTCTCAATCAGCCCCAGCATTTT
TRBD2	TRBV6-1	-	TRBJ2-1	CASSEAVGTGTRRNEQFF	TGTGCCAGCAGTGAAGCGGTGGGAACCGGGACTAGGAGGAATGAGCAGTTCTTC
-	TRBV18	-	TRBJ2-1	CASSDRDLSSYNEQFF	TGTGCCAGCTCAGACCGGGACTTGAGCTCCTACAATGAGCAGTTCTTC
-	TRBV5-1	-	TRBJ2-7	CASSALTRGDEQYF	TGCGCCAGCAGCGCCCTTACCCGGGGAGACGAGCAGTACTTC
-	TRBV30	-	TRBJ2-4	CAWSIKNIQYF	TGTGCCTGGTCCATTAAAAACATTCAGTACTTC
-	TRBV11-2	-	TRBJ1-1	CASSLERGNTEAFF	TGTGCCAGCAGCTTAGAGCGGGGTAACACTGAAGCTTTCTTT
-	TRBV7-2	-	TRBJ2-7	CASSLTPGGYEQYF	TGTGCCAGCAGCTTAACCCCCGGGGGATACGAGCAGTACTTC
TRBD1	TRBV5-1	-	TRBJ1-5	CASRKGQDGNQPQHF	TGCGCCAGCAGAAAAGGACAGGACGGGAATCAGCCCCAGCATTTT
TRBD2	TRBV19	few	TRBJ2-3	CASSIAPGLAGGPLHTDTQYF	TGTGCCAGTAGTATAGCCCCGGGGCTAGCGGGGGGGCCGCTTCACACAGATACGCAGTATTTT
TRBD2	TRBV2	-	TRBJ2-5	CASSDKRGGETQYF	TGTGCCAGCAGTGACAAGCGGGGGGGAGAGACCCAGTACTTC
-	TRBV7-9	-	TRBJ1-2	CASSNYGANGYTF	TGTGCCAGCAGCAACTACGGAGCCAATGGCTACACCTTC
-	TRBV19	-	TRBJ1-4	CASSSLQGGEKLFF	TGTGCCAGTAGTTCTCTACAGGGTGGAGAAAAACTGTTTTTT
-	TRBV9	-	TRBJ2-1	CASSASYNEQFF	TGTGCCAGCAGCGCGAGCTACAATGAGCAGTTCTTC
TRBD1	TRBV19	once	TRBJ1-4	CASSITGANEKLFF	TGTGCCAGTAGTATTACAGGGGCTAATGAAAAACTGTTTTTT
-	TRBV7-2	-	TRBJ2-4	CASSLEYSENIQYF	TGTGCCAGCAGCTTAGAGTATAGTGAAAACATTCAGTACTTC
TRBD2	TRBV2	once	TRBJ2-7	CASTLLLAGSGEQYF	TGTGCCAGCACTTTATTACTAGCGGGGTCGGGGGAGCAGTACTTC
-	TRBV9	-	TRBJ2-7	CASSVTPGTSYEQYF	TGTGCCAGCAGCGTAACCCCTGGCACCTCCTACGAGCAGTACTTC
-	TRBV19	-	TRBJ1-2	CASSIWASGYGYTF	TGTGCCAGTAGTATCTGGGCCAGCGGCTATGGCTACACCTTC
-	TRBV5-5	-	TRBJ2-7	CASSLEWTGEQYF	TGTGCCAGCAGCTTGGAGTGGACGGGGGAGCAGTACTTC
TRBD2	TRBV4-1	-	TRBJ2-3	CASSQAGRLAGAQTDTQYF	TGCGCCAGCAGCCAAGCCGGGAGGCTAGCGGGGGCCCAAACAGATACGCAGTATTTT
-	TRBV6-1	-	TRBJ1-4	CASSETGTNEKLFF	TGTGCCAGCAGTGAGACAGGAACTAATGAAAAACTGTTTTTT
-	TRBV28	-	TRBJ1-1	CASRTQVNTEAFF	TGTGCCAGCAGGACACAGGTTAACACTGAAGCTTTCTTT
-	TRBV24-1	-	TRBJ2-3	CATHPGWGPDTQYF	TGTGCCACCCACCCAGGGTGGGGGCCAGATACGCAGTATTTT
TRBD1	TRBV6-6	-	TRBJ2-7	CASSYSKSGGEQYF	TGTGCCAGCAGTTACTCGAAATCAGGGGGCGAGCAGTACTTC
-	TRBV2	-	TRBJ1-6	CASAHRNSPLHF	TGTGCCAGCGCACACCGAAATTCACCCCTCCACTTT
-	TRBV7-2	-	TRBJ1-5	CASGVGQPQHF	TGTGCCAGCGGAGTGGGTCAGCCCCAGCATTTT
-	TRBV3-1/TRBV3-2	-	TRBJ2-1	CASRRKKTGEQFF	TGTGCCAGCAGACGAAAAAAAACAGGGGAGCAGTTCTTC
-	TRBV7-9	-	TRBJ1-1	CASSTWTENTEAFF	TGTGCCAGCAGCACTTGGACAGAGAACACTGAAGCTTTCTTT